This TCR beta chain was observed in a study of CD8+ T cells in alopecia areata. About the research overall: Twice daily, treated patients received 5 to 10 mg of oral tofacitinib. Patients in the study were on tofacitinib for 6 to 18 months, then off it for 6 months. Study-wide results and limits: Mice gave a clearer picture of TCR sharing than patients did, possibly for HLA-related reasons.

Extraction and reverse transcription of RNA yielded cDNA as the sequencing template. The method was immunoSEQ multiplex PCR; TCRdb's version includes in-frame clones alone and lacks a portion of them. Seen here are just over 150,000 clones, around half observed once, and the top ten hold approximately 19%. Between the trimmed V and J ends, which lost 0 bases and 6 bases, there was a span of 18 bases. Germline CDR1 is LGHNA and CDR2 is YSLEER. This CDR3 has 17 amino acids. It was from PBMCs that CD4+ and CD8+ T cells were sorted. To note about this clone: Antigen: not known.

The chain combines TRBV4-3 with TRBJ2-4, with D tentatively TRBD2 (6 bases). The clonotype originates from a human donor with alopecia areata. Sample: CD8+ T cells sorted from blood, taken at week 0. This CDR3 reads CASSQDRGTPLGNIQYF. The CDR3 DNA reads TGCGCCAGCAGCCAAGATCGGGGGACCCCGCTGGGAAACATTCAGTACTTC.